Listed below are T cell receptor beta chains from one sample, sequenced in a study of radiation and T cells in renal cell carcinoma. Only in-frame clones appear in the TCRdb table, and some are missing; sequencing was by immunoSEQ multiplex PCR. The sample carries roughly 45,000 clones, roughly 80% recorded once. The source was blood, collected from a patient whose treatment included radiotherapy and nephrectomy. The receptors originated from a woman between 65 and 79 years old with renal cell carcinoma. Each CDR3 is given without its conserved first and last residue.

v_call,j_call,cdr3_aa
TRBV18,TRBJ1-3,ASSPVSQGASGNTIY
TRBV11-3,TRBJ2-2,ASSLGQGNTGELF
TRBV7-8,TRBJ1-5,ASSFSLTGSNQPQH
TRBV4-3,TRBJ2-7,ASSQEGQGSNEQY
TRBV11-1,TRBJ1-2,ASSLDKGYGYT
TRBV4-1,TRBJ2-7,ASSQDYLRRTRYPYEQY
TRBV29-1,TRBJ1-1,SGTGGYGTEAF
TRBV7-2,TRBJ2-5,ASTGTYPETQY
TRBV5-1,TRBJ2-2,ASSRSWEGELF
TRBV4-1,TRBJ1-3,ASSQMEISGNTIY
TRBV13,TRBJ1-1,ASSLGGTDTEAF
TRBV6-1,TRBJ1-5,ASSRGEGNQPQH
TRBV6-5,TRBJ1-2,ASSGQGVSNYGYT
TRBV29-1,TRBJ1-2,SVKGAGGYT
TRBV4-3,TRBJ2-3,ASSQDLLREFDTQY
TRBV7-9,TRBJ2-7,ASSLDSRDQY
TRBV7-2,TRBJ2-7,ASSQTLAAPVPY
TRBV25-1,TRBJ2-6,ASSESGANVLT
TRBV7-9,TRBJ1-3,ASSYDISSGNTIY
TRBV6-4,TRBJ1-5,ASSAPRGRQPQH
TRBV5-6,TRBJ1-1,ASSSRHSMMNTEAF
TRBV6-5,TRBJ2-1,ASSFYAVEGEQF